The next 25 T cell receptor beta chains were all read from a single sample in a study of blood T cell repertoires in COVID-19. Clones were read by immunoSEQ multiplex PCR, and TCRdb kept only the in-frame ones, dropping some. The repertoire holds around 620,000 clones, about nine tenths seen once, with 0.2% to 0.3% in the top ten. Material: peripheral blood. The origin of the receptors is a woman between 18 and 30 years old with acute or convalescent COVID-19.

This rearrangement joins TRBV9 to TRBJ2-7; 8 bases fit TRBD1. Trimming took 3 bases from V and 6 from J; bases not matched to a gene: 8. Germline V gene data show CDR1 as SGDLS and CDR2 as YYNGEE. The CDR3 contains 14 residues. CDR3 nucleotides: TGTGCCAGCAGCGCGACAGGGGTCTTTGTCGAGCAGTACTTC. Its protein is CASSATGVFVEQYF. Drawing the rest from reference TRBV9 and TRBJ2-7, the complete variable domain is DSGVTQTPKHLITATGQRVTLRCSPRSGDLSVYWYQQSLDQGLQFLIQYYNGEERAKGNILERFSAQQFPDLHSELNLSSLELGDSALYFCASSATGVFVEQYFGPGTRLTVT.

The chain uses TRBV18 and TRBJ1-1; a possible D gene is TRBD1 (5 bases). V was cut by 11 bases and J by 0 bases, with 13 bases left in between. Germline V CDR1 and CDR2: KGHSH, LQKENI. This CDR3 is built from 13 residues. Here the CDR3 reads CAGRQSLNTEAFF. As DNA, the CDR3 is TGTGCCGGTAGACAGTCTTTGAACACTGAAGCTTTCTTT.

DNA of the CDR3: TGTGCCACTCGGGGACAGGGGAACACTGAAGCTTTCTTT. Its translation: CATRGQGNTEAFF. The V call is TRBV6-5, the J call TRBJ1-1, with 9 bases that match TRBD1. The CDR3 consists of 13 residues. CDR1 MNHEY and CDR2 SVGAGI come from the germline V gene. Trimming removed 10 bases from V and 1 base from J; junction bases left unmatched: 4.

The V gene is TRBV6-5, the J gene TRBJ1-4; D is perhaps TRBD1 (5 bases). The germline V gene has CDR1 MNHEY and CDR2 SVGAGI. The V end was cut by 4 bases, the J end by 12 bases, with 18 bases between. The CDR3 loop spans 14 amino acids. The CDR3 region is CASSSGPKGRELFF. In DNA form, the CDR3 reads TGTGCCAGCAGTTCCGGACCTAAGGGGAGGGAACTGTTTTTT.

The chain has TRBV29-1 and TRBJ1-1; D remains ambiguous. V gave up 3 bases and J gave up 1 base, with 9 bases separating them. The CDR3 is 13 residues long. Germline CDR1 is SQVTM and CDR2 is ANQGSEA. The CDR3 region is CSVDPGQNTEAFF. The CDR3 DNA sequence: TGCAGCGTTGATCCTGGGCAGAACACTGAAGCTTTCTTT.

The chain has TRBV7-9 and TRBJ1-5; D gene uncertain. Trimming removed 4 bases from V and 3 bases from J, with 7 bases in between. The germline V gene has CDR1 SEHNR and CDR2 FQNEAQ (reference sequence). This CDR3 is 13 amino acids long. The CDR3 DNA reads TGTGCCAGCAGCTCTCTTCCCAATCAGCCCCAGCATTTT. The encoded protein is CASSSLPNQPQHF.

The CDR3 sequence is CASSQEPGLYEQYF. CDR3 bases: TGCGCCAGCAGCCAAGAGCCGGGATTATACGAGCAGTACTTC. The chain has TRBV4-1 and TRBJ2-7, with D possibly TRBD2 on 5 matching bases. Trimming shortened V by 0 bases and J by 4 bases, and 10 bases separated the two germline ends. This CDR3 region has 14 residues. Germline V CDR1 and CDR2: MGHRA, YSYEKL.

The V call is TRBV6-5, the J call TRBJ2-3, with 7 bases lining up with TRBD1. This CDR3 is built from 12 residues. CDR1 MNHEY and CDR2 SVGAGI come from the germline V gene. CDR3 residues: CARGRTQDTQYF. CDR3 bases: TGTGCGAGGGGGCGCACCCAAGATACGCAGTATTTT.

V is TRBV19 and J is TRBJ2-2; possibly TRBD1 for D (6 bases). V was pared by 5 bases and J by 2 bases, with 9 bases between. Germline assignment: CDR1 LNHDA and CDR2 SQIVND (reference sequence). The CDR3 is 14 amino acids. The CDR3 here is CASSQQGNTGELFF. Written as DNA, the CDR3 is TGTGCCAGTAGTCAACAGGGAAACACCGGGGAGCTGTTTTTT. The variable domain in full, with the rest retrieved from reference TRBV19 and TRBJ2-2, is DGGITQSPKYLFRKEGQNVTLSCEQNLNHDAMYWYRQDPGQGLRLIYYSQIVNDFQKGDIAEGYSVSREKKESFPLTVTSAQKNPTAFYLCASSQQGNTGELFFGEGSRLTVL.

This chain connects TRBV6-2 or TRBV6-3 to TRBJ1-2; D might be TRBD1 (6 bases). The CDR3 is 13 residues long. V was shortened by 6 bases and J by 3 bases, with 11 bases between the two germline ends. Germline V gene sequence: CDR1 MNHEY, CDR2 SVGEGT. The CDR3 region has the DNA TGTGCCAGCAGCATACAGGGTGACTATGGCTACACCTTC. Protein sequence: CASSIQGDYGYTF.

This chain connects TRBV2 to TRBJ2-1; 7 bases are shared with TRBD2. The CDR3 spans 14 residues. Germline assignment: CDR1 SNHLY and CDR2 FYNNEI. Trimming at V came to 7 bases and at J to 7 bases, leaving 10 bases not matched to a gene. The CDR3 here is CASKGLVGGNEQFF. The DNA of the CDR3 is TGTGCCAGCAAAGGACTAGTGGGTGGGAATGAGCAGTTCTTC.

The chain recombines TRBV29-1 with TRBJ1-4, with unresolved D. Trimming pared 4 bases from V and 0 bases from J, leaving 12 bases between. Looked up from germline, CDR1 is SQVTM and CDR2 is ANQGSEA. The CDR3 is 15 amino acids. As DNA, the CDR3 is TGCAGCGTTGGGGAGCTCGTCGCAACTAATGAAAAACTGTTTTTT. This sequence encodes CSVGELVATNEKLFF. Full variable domain (missing parts from reference TRBV29-1 and TRBJ1-4): SAVISQKPSRDICQRGTSLTIQCQVDSQVTMMFWYRQQPGQSLTLIATANQGSEATYESGFVIDKFPISRPNLTFSTLTVSNMSPEDSSIYLCSVGELVATNEKLFFGSGTQLSVL.

The chain combines TRBV24-1 with TRBJ2-3; TRBD1 might be the D (5 bases). Germline CDR1 is KGHDR and CDR2 is SFDVKD. V lost 3 bases, J lost 6 bases, and 9 bases lay in between. The CDR3 is made up of 13 amino acids. In nucleotides, the CDR3 is TGTGCCACCAGTGATGGGGCACAGGATACGCAGTATTTT. As protein: CATSDGAQDTQYF.

The rearrangement joins TRBV24-1 to TRBJ1-2; D gene unclear. In germline, CDR1 is KGHDR, CDR2 SFDVKD. V was clipped by 4 bases and J by 5 bases, with 31 bases between them. The CDR3 extends over 20 amino acids. For the CDR3, the DNA is TGTGCCACCAGTGACCTATTAGGTGGTACGAGGTCCCCATGTGTTTATGGCTACACCTTC. Its protein product is CATSDLLGGTRSPCVYGYTF.

This clone occurred once. V gene TRBV6-5 combines with J gene TRBJ1-1; D possibly corresponds to TRBD1 (5 bases). Germline assignment: CDR1 MNHEY and CDR2 SVGAGI. The CDR3 contains 12 residues. V lost 6 bases, J lost 5 bases, and 10 bases lay in between. The CDR3 DNA reads as TGTGCCAGCAGGTGGGGGGAGACTGAAGCTTTCTTT. As protein: CASRWGETEAFF.

J is TRBJ1-2 and V is TRBV9, with D maybe TRBD1 (5 bases). CDR1 SGDLS and CDR2 YYNGEE come from the germline V gene. The CDR3 has 16 residues. Trimming shortened V by 2 bases and J by 0 bases, and 14 bases separated the two germline ends. CDR3 sequence: CASSVTGDRANYGYTF. DNA of the CDR3: TGTGCCAGCAGCGTCACGGGGGATCGAGCTAACTATGGCTACACCTTC.

This clone was seen just once. The rearrangement joins TRBV6-5 to TRBJ1-3, with D perhaps matching TRBD1 (5 bases). With 5 bases removed from V and 2 bases from J, the gap between germline ends came to 13 bases. From germline, CDR1 is MNHEY and CDR2 SVGAGI. This CDR3 is built from 15 residues. The CDR3 region has the DNA TGTGCCAGCAGTACAATGGGGGGTACTGGAAACACCATATATTTT. The encoded protein is CASSTMGGTGNTIYF.

In this sample, this clone turned up a few times. The chain joins TRBV27 to TRBJ1-2, with 7 bases fitting TRBD1. Trimming at V came to 6 bases and at J to 1 base, leaving 14 bases not matched to a gene. This CDR3 is built from 17 residues. CDR1 is MNHEY, CDR2 SMNVEV, per germline (reference sequence). The CDR3 loop reads CASRTGAGTAYNYGYTF. As DNA, the CDR3 is TGTGCCAGCAGGACTGGCGCCGGGACAGCCTATAACTATGGCTACACCTTC.

J is TRBJ1-1 and V is TRBV24-1; possibly TRBD1 for D (5 bases). The CDR3 contains 13 residues. The germline CDR1 and CDR2 sequences are KGHDR and SFDVKD. V dropped 4 bases and J dropped 8 bases, with 13 bases sitting between them. The chain's CDR3 is CATSDPDSEEAFF. In DNA form, the CDR3 reads TGTGCCACCAGTGACCCTGACAGCGAAGAAGCTTTCTTT.

The J gene is TRBJ2-1, the V gene TRBV18, with 10 bases aligning to TRBD2. CDR3 length: 18 amino acids. The J segment lost 0 bases and the V segment lost 2 bases, leaving 7 bases of the junction unmatched. From germline, CDR1 is KGHSH and CDR2 LQKENI. CDR3 nucleotides: TGTGCCAGCTCACCAGTAACTAGCGGGGTGAGCTCCTACAATGAGCAGTTCTTC. As protein: CASSPVTSGVSSYNEQFF.

With respect to this clone: The same CDR3 can be traced to other DNA sequences in this sample. This rearrangement joins TRBV7-2 to TRBJ2-7; D possibly corresponds to TRBD2 (6 bases). Deletions cut 0 bases from V and 2 bases from J, with 8 bases between. The length of the CDR3 is 14 residues. The germline V gene encodes CDR1 SGHTA and CDR2 FQGNSA. The DNA of the CDR3 is TGTGCCAGCAGCTTAGCTGGAGGGGCCTACGAGCAGTACTTC. Its protein is CASSLAGGAYEQYF.

The V call is TRBV5-6, the J call TRBJ1-2, with TRBD1 matching over 7 bases. J gave up 4 bases and V 0 bases, and 6 bases lay outside the gene matches. In germline, CDR1 is SGHDT, CDR2 YYEEEE. The length of the CDR3 is 15 residues. CDR3 in DNA: TGTGCCAGCAGCTTGGCAGGGCCAGGGGGCTATGGCTACACCTTC. It is translated as CASSLAGPGGYGYTF.

This chain joins TRBV12-5 and TRBJ1-2, with D uncertain. V was trimmed by 1 base and J by 2 bases, leaving 5 bases between them. CDR1 is LGHNT and CDR2 is FRNRAP in the germline V gene. CDR3 length equals 13 residues. The CDR3 DNA follows: TGTGCTAGTGGTTTGGACAGCAACTATGGCTACACCTTC. Translated: CASGLDSNYGYTF.

The genes are TRBV18 and TRBJ1-5; 7 bases map to TRBD1. This CDR3 is 17 amino acids long. Germline lookup yields CDR1 KGHSH and CDR2 LQKENI. V trimming: 4 bases; J trimming: 5 bases; junction bases outside the gene matches: 14. The CDR3: CASSHGYRGPGDQPQHF. The CDR3 DNA reads as TGTGCCAGCTCACACGGCTACAGGGGCCCGGGAGATCAGCCCCAGCATTTT.

The genes are TRBV28 and TRBJ1-2, with 9 bases aligning to TRBD1. The germline CDR1 and CDR2 sequences are MDHEN and SYDVKM. V was pared by 2 bases and J by 4 bases, with 8 bases of the junction left unmatched. CDR3 length: 16 residues. CDR3 region: CASSLPRDREVYGYTF. The CDR3 nucleotides are TGTGCCAGCAGTTTACCCCGGGACAGGGAGGTCTATGGCTACACCTTC.